A selection of T cell receptor beta chains follows, all from one sample in a study of T cells after yellow fever vaccination. TCRdb reanalysed the 5' RACE reads using MiXCR and keeps one entry per CDR3 protein. The data show some 340,000 distinct CDR3 sequences, roughly 3.9% seen once. The sequences come from PBMCs, collected 5 days after the yellow fever booster vaccination. The receptors come from a man aged 18 to 29 who received the YFV17D yellow fever vaccine. The CDR3 runs from the conserved cysteine through the conserved F or W. The D gene is left open where the match is weak. Part of the rows lack a size; the others show once, few, many or a class for expanded clones.

size,D,length,V,J,CDR3,DNA
NA,NA,15,TRBV5-1,TRBJ1-2,CASSSAGHTIYGYTF,TGCGCCAGCAGCTCCGCGGGACATACAATCTATGGCTACACCTTC
NA,NA,14,TRBV5-6,TRBJ2-5,CASATEIYQETQYF,TGTGCCAGCGCGACAGAAATTTACCAAGAGACCCAGTACTTC
NA,NA,15,TRBV6-6,TRBJ1-2,CASSYESETIYGYTF,TGTGCCAGCAGTTACGAGTCGGAGACGATCTATGGCTACACCTTC
few,NA,13,TRBV20-1,TRBJ2-5,CSARFSPGETQYF,TGCAGTGCTAGATTCTCTCCCGGAGAGACCCAGTACTTC
many,TRBD1,15,TRBV19,TRBJ2-3,CASSPQGVGTDTQYF,TGTGCCAGTAGCCCCCAGGGGGTTGGCACAGATACGCAGTATTTT
NA,NA,17,TRBV5-4,TRBJ2-5,CASSLAVLGAVQETQYF,TGTGCCAGCAGCTTGGCCGTTCTGGGGGCTGTCCAAGAGACCCAGTACTTC
few,NA,14,TRBV11-2,TRBJ1-3,CASSSTGSGNTIYF,TGTGCCAGCAGCTCGACAGGCTCTGGAAACACCATATATTTT
few,NA,16,TRBV5-4,TRBJ2-6,CASSLIGTLGANVLTF,TGTGCCAGCAGCTTGATTGGGACACTTGGGGCCAACGTCCTGACTTTC
many,TRBD2,16,TRBV18,TRBJ2-1,CASSPMLAGGSDEQFF,TGTGCCAGCTCACCGATGCTAGCGGGGGGGAGCGATGAGCAGTTCTTC
NA,TRBD2,15,TRBV5-4,TRBJ2-1,CASSLIGAGANEQFF,TGTGCCAGCAGCTTGATCGGAGCGGGGGCCAATGAGCAGTTCTTC
NA,TRBD1,13,TRBV19,TRBJ2-1,CASSGTGKFEQFF,TGTGCCAGTAGCGGGACAGGGAAGTTCGAGCAGTTCTTC
many,TRBD1,16,TRBV10-3,TRBJ2-7,CAISDTAGTGSYEQYF,TGTGCCATCAGCGACACGGCCGGGACAGGTTCCTACGAGCAGTACTTC
few,NA,15,TRBV5-5,TRBJ2-4,CASRDSHGGQNIQYF,TGTGCCAGCCGCGATTCTCACGGGGGGCAAAACATTCAGTACTTC
NA,NA,15,TRBV13,TRBJ1-1,CASSQGQGEYTEAFF,TGTGCCAGCAGCCAAGGCCAGGGCGAGTACACTGAAGCTTTCTTT
many,NA,16,TRBV5-1,TRBJ2-1,CASSSYGASSYNEQFF,TGCGCCAGCAGCTCCTACGGGGCAAGCTCCTACAATGAGCAGTTCTTC
NA,NA,12,TRBV6-5,TRBJ1-2,CASSRPGGGYTF,TGTGCCAGCAGTCGACCGGGGGGTGGCTACACCTTC
few,TRBD1,16,TRBV19,TRBJ1-5,CASSLRTDRDNQPQHF,TGTGCCAGTAGTCTCCGGACGGACAGGGACAATCAGCCCCAGCATTTT
few,NA,12,TRBV5-1,TRBJ2-5,CASSLTDETQYF,TGCGCCAGCAGCTTGACGGACGAGACCCAGTACTTC
few,NA,13,TRBV29-1,TRBJ2-7,CSGSWGVSYEQYF,TGCAGCGGATCGTGGGGGGTTAGTTACGAGCAGTACTTC
many,NA,16,TRBV28,TRBJ2-3,CAIRHPGGLMADTQYF,TGTGCCATCAGACACCCTGGGGGGCTAATGGCAGATACGCAGTATTTT
NA,NA,12,TRBV20-1,TRBJ1-2,CSAVRDVYGYTF,TGCAGTGCTGTCAGAGATGTCTATGGCTACACCTTC
few,TRBD1,14,TRBV7-2,TRBJ1-1,CASSPGTDNSEAFF,TGTGCCAGCAGCCCGGGGACAGATAATTCTGAAGCTTTCTTT
NA,NA,16,TRBV7-3,TRBJ2-3,CASSLGGAGSTDTQYF,TGTGCCAGCAGCTTAGGGGGGGCAGGGAGCACAGATACGCAGTATTTT
few,TRBD1,17,TRBV5-1,TRBJ1-1,CASRITGTAKRGTEAFF,TGCGCCAGCCGCATTACCGGGACAGCCAAAAGGGGGACTGAAGCTTTCTTT
many,NA,15,TRBV5-1,TRBJ2-5,CASSLWEETQETQYF,TGCGCCAGCAGCTTGTGGGAAGAGACCCAAGAGACCCAGTACTTC
few,NA,15,TRBV18,TRBJ2-7,CASSPRGGGIYEQYF,TGTGCCAGCTCACCACGAGGCGGGGGCATTTACGAGCAGTACTTC
NA,TRBD2,16,TRBV4-1,TRBJ2-3,CASSQVLSSGADTQYF,TGCGCCAGCAGCCAAGTCCTATCTAGCGGGGCAGATACGCAGTATTTT
many,NA,13,TRBV7-2,TRBJ2-3,CASAGTPGDTQYF,TGTGCCAGCGCCGGGACACCTGGGGATACGCAGTATTTT
many,NA,13,TRBV7-9,TRBJ1-2,CASSLSREDGYTF,TGTGCCAGCAGCTTAAGCAGGGAGGATGGCTACACCTTC
NA,NA,15,TRBV3-1,TRBJ1-2,CASSPSGQANYGYTF,TGTGCCAGCAGCCCCTCGGGGCAGGCTAACTATGGCTACACCTTC
few,TRBD2,15,TRBV18,TRBJ2-1,CASSPWGGASDEQFF,TGTGCCAGCTCACCATGGGGGGGAGCCTCGGATGAGCAGTTCTTC
few,TRBD1,14,TRBV10-2,TRBJ2-7,CASGTTGVVYEQYF,TGCGCCAGCGGAACCACAGGGGTAGTCTACGAGCAGTACTTC
NA,NA,13,TRBV6-5,TRBJ2-4,CASTQGGVNIQYF,TGTGCCAGCACCCAGGGGGGGGTTAACATTCAGTACTTC
many,NA,17,TRBV4-1,TRBJ1-6,CASSQDRGGFRDSPLHF,TGCGCCAGCAGCCAAGATAGGGGGGGGTTTAGGGATTCACCCCTCCACTTT
few,TRBD1,14,TRBV6-2/TRBV6-3,TRBJ1-1,CASRRQGVITEAFF,TGTGCCAGCAGGCGACAGGGGGTTATCACTGAAGCTTTCTTT
NA,NA,15,TRBV29-1,TRBJ1-2,CSARSQQGPFYGYTF,TGCAGCGCCCGGTCCCAACAGGGACCCTTCTATGGCTACACCTTC
few,NA,13,TRBV6-5,TRBJ1-2,CASSYVGWRGYTF,TGTGCCAGCAGTTACGTAGGGTGGCGGGGCTACACCTTC
few,NA,13,TRBV12-3/TRBV12-4,TRBJ2-2,CASSSTRTGELFF,TGTGCCAGCAGTTCGACGAGAACCGGGGAGCTGTTTTTT
few,NA,14,TRBV29-1,TRBJ2-1,CSVEDRDEDNEQFF,TGCAGCGTAGAGGACCGGGACGAAGACAATGAGCAGTTCTTC
many,NA,14,TRBV9,TRBJ1-2,CASSVSDRLSGYTF,TGTGCCAGCAGCGTAAGTGACAGGCTAAGTGGCTACACCTTC
NA,NA,16,TRBV4-2,TRBJ2-3,CASSQEVARGTDTQYF,TGTGCCAGCAGCCAAGAGGTGGCTAGGGGCACAGATACGCAGTATTTT
many,NA,13,TRBV27,TRBJ1-2,CASSLSEGSGYTF,TGTGCCAGCAGTTTATCAGAGGGGAGTGGCTACACCTTC
NA,NA,13,TRBV20-1,TRBJ2-5,CSARPDRIGTQYF,TGCAGTGCTAGGCCTGATCGGATAGGGACCCAGTACTTC
NA,NA,12,TRBV19,TRBJ1-5,CASRKGNQPQHF,TGTGCCAGTAGAAAGGGCAATCAGCCCCAGCATTTT
NA,NA,12,TRBV6-2/TRBV6-3,TRBJ1-6,CASTASGVLQRF,TGTGCCAGCACCGCATCCGGGGTCCTCCAGCGTTTT
NA,NA,14,TRBV3-1,TRBJ1-1,CASSPAKANTEAFF,TGTGCCAGCAGCCCTGCGAAGGCGAACACTGAAGCTTTCTTT
many,TRBD1,16,TRBV6-6,TRBJ1-2,CASSYPTGGEGYGYTF,TGTGCCAGCAGTTACCCGACAGGGGGCGAGGGCTATGGCTACACCTTC
few,TRBD1,15,TRBV7-9,TRBJ2-5,CASSLAGQGEETQYF,TGTGCCAGCAGCTTAGCAGGACAGGGAGAAGAGACCCAGTACTTC
NA,NA,13,TRBV5-4,TRBJ2-7,CASSQTGSYEQYF,TGTGCCAGCAGTCAGACAGGTTCCTACGAGCAGTACTTC
NA,NA,14,TRBV6-5,TRBJ1-2,CASSYSPDLRGYTF,TGTGCCAGCAGTTACAGTCCTGACTTGCGTGGCTACACCTTC
many,NA,13,TRBV7-9,TRBJ1-2,CASSLVPNYGYTF,TGTGCCAGCAGCTTAGTACCGAACTATGGCTACACCTTC
few,NA,12,TRBV29-1,TRBJ1-1,CSVVAINTEAFF,TGCAGCGTTGTGGCAATCAACACTGAAGCTTTCTTT
many,TRBD1,11,TRBV12-3/TRBV12-4,TRBJ2-7,CASSDRDEQYF,TGTGCCAGCAGTGACAGGGACGAGCAGTACTTC